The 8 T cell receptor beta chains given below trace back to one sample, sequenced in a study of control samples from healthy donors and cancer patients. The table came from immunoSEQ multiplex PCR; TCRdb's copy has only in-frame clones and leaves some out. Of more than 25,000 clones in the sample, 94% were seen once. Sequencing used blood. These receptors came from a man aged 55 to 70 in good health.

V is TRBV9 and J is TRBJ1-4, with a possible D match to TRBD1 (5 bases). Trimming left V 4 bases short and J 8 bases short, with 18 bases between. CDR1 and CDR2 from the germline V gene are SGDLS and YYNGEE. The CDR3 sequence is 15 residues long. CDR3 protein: CASSPGGVLPEKLFF. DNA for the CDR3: TGTGCCAGCAGCCCGGGAGGGGTCCTGCCCGAAAAACTGTTTTTT.

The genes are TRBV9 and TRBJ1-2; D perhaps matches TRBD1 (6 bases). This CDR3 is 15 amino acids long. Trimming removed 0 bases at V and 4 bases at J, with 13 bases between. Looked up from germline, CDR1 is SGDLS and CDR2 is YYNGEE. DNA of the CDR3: TGTGCCAGCAGCGTAGGGGGGGCCGAGGGCTATGGCTACACCTTC. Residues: CASSVGGAEGYGYTF.

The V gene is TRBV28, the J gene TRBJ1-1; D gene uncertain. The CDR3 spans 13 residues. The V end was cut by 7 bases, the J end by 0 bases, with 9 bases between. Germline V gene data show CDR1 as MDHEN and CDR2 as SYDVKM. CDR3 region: CASTLPLNTEAFF. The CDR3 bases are TGTGCCAGCACCCTACCTCTGAACACTGAAGCTTTCTTT.

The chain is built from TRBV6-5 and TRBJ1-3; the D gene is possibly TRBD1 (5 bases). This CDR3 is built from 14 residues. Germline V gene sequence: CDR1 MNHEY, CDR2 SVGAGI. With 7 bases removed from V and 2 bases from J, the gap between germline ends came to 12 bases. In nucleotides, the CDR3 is TGTGCCAGCATGAGTGGAGGGGCTGGAAACACCATATATTTT. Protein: CASMSGGAGNTIYF.

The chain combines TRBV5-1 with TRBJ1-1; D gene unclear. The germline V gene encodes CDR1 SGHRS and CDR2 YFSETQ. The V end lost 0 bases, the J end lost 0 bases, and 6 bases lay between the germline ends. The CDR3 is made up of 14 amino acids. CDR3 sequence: CASSLESMNTEAFF. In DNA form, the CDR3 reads TGCGCCAGCAGCTTGGAATCGATGAACACTGAAGCTTTCTTT.

The CDR3 here is CASSNQAISTDTQYF. For the CDR3, the DNA is TGTGCCAGCAGTAACCAAGCTATTAGCACAGATACGCAGTATTTT. The chain carries TRBV6-2 or TRBV6-3 and TRBJ2-3; D is unclear. The CDR3 length is 15 residues. Germline CDR1 is MNHEY and CDR2 is SVGEGT. V shed 5 bases and J shed 0 bases, with 12 bases lying between them.

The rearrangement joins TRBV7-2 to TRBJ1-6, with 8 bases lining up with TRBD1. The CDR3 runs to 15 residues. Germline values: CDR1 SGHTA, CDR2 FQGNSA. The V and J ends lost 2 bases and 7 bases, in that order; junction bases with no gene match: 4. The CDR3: CASSLNRGGNSPLHF. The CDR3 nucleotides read TGTGCCAGCAGCTTAAACAGGGGGGGGAATTCACCCCTCCACTTT.

For the CDR3, the DNA is TGTGCCAGCAGCTCCGGACTAAACACAGATACGCAGTATTTT. It codes for CASSSGLNTDTQYF. The genes are TRBV7-9 and TRBJ2-3; TRBD2 might be the D (6 bases). Trimming took off 4 bases at V and 2 bases at J, with 10 bases between the two ends. The CDR3 spans 14 residues. The germline gives CDR1 SEHNR, CDR2 FQNEAQ (reference sequence).